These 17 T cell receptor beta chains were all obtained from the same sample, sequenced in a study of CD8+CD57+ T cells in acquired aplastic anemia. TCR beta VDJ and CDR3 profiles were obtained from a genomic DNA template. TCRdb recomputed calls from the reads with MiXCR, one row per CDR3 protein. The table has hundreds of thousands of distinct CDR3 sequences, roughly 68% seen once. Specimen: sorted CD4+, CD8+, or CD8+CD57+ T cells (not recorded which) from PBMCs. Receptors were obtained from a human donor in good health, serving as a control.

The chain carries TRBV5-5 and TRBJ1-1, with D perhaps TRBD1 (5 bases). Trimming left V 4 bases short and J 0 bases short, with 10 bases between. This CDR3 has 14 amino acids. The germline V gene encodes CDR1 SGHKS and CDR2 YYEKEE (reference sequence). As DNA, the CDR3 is TGTGCCAGCAGCCACCAGGGACTGAACACTGAAGCTTTCTTT. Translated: CASSHQGLNTEAFF.

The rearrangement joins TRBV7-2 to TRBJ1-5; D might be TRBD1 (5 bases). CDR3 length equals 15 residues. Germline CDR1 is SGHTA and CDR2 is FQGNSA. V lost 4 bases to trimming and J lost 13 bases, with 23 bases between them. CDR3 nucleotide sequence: TGTGCCAGCAGCTCCCAGGGAGGTGATCAGCCCCAGCAGCATTTT. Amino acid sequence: CASSSQGGDQPQQHF.

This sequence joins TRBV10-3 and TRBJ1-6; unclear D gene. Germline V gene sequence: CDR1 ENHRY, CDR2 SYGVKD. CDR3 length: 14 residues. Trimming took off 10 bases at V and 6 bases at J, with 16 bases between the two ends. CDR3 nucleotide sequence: TGTGCCACTACACAGTCGGTTCTTAATTCACCCCTCCACTTT. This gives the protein CATTQSVLNSPLHF.

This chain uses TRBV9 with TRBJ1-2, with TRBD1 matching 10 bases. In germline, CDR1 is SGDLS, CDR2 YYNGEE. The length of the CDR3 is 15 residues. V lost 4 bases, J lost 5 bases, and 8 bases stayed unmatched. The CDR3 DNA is TGTGCCAGCAGCCCAGGGGGACAGGGGACGTATGGCTACACCTTC. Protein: CASSPGGQGTYGYTF.

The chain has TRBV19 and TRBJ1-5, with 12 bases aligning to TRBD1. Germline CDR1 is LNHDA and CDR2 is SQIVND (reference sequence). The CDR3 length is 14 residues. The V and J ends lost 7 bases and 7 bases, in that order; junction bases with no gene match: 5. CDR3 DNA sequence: TGTGCCAGTAATGCCGGGACAGGGGGCCAGCCCCAGCATTTT. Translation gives CASNAGTGGQPQHF.

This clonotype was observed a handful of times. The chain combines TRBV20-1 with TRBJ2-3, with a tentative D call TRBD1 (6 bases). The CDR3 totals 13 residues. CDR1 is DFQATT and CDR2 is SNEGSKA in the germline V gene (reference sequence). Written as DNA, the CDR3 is TGCAGGATAGGGGGTCACGGCACAGATACGCAGTATTTT. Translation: CRIGGHGTDTQYF.

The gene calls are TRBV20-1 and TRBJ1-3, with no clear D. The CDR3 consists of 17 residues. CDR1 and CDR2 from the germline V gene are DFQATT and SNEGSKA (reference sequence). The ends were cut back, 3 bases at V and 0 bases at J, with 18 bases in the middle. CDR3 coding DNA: TGCAGTGCTAGTGGCGGGGAGGCGAGGTACTCTGGAAACACCATATATTTT. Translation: CSASGGEARYSGNTIYF.

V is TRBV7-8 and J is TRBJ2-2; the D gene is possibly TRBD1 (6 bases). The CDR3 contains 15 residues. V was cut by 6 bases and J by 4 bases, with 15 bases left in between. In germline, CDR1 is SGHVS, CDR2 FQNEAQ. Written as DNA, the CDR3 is TGTGCCAGCAGTTTTCGAGAGACAGGCACCGGGGAGCTGTTTTTT. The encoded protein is CASSFRETGTGELFF.

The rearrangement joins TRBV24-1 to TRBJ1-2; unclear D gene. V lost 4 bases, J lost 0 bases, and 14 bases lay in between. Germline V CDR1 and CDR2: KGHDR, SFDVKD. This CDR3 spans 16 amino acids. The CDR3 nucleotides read TGTGCCACCAGTGACCGGTGGACGGAAGCTAACTATGGCTACACCTTC. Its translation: CATSDRWTEANYGYTF.

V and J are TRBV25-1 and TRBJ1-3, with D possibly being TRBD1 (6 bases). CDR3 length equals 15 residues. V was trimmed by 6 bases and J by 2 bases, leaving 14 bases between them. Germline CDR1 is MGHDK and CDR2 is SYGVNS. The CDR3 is CASSLQGWAGNTIYF. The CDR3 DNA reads TGTGCCAGCAGCTTACAGGGATGGGCTGGAAACACCATATATTTT.

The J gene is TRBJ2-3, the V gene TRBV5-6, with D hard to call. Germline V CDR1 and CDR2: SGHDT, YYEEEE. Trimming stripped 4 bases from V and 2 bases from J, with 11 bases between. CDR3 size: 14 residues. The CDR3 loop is CASSQRPTTDTQYF. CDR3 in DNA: TGTGCCAGCAGCCAACGCCCCACCACAGATACGCAGTATTTT. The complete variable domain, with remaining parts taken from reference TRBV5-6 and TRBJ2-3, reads DAGVTQSPTHLIKTRGQQVTLRCSPKSGHDTVSWYQQALGQGPQFIFQYYEEEERQRGNFPDRFSGHQFPNYSSELNVNALLLGDSALYLCASSQRPTTDTQYFGPGTRLTVL.

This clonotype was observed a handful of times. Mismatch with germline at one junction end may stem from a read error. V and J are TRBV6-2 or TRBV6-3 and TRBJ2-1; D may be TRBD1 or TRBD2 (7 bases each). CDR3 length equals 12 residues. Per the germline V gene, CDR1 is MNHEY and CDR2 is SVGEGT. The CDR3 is CAGEGAIDELFF. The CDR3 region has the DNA TGTGCAGGGGAGGGGGCGATAGATGAGCTGTTCTTC.

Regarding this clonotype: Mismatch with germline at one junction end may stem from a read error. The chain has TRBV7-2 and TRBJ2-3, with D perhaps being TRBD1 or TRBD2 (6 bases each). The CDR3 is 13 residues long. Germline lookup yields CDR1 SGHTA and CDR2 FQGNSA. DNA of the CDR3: TGTGCCAGCAGCAACCGGGGGCGTACTGAACCTTTCTTT. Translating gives CASSNRGRTEPFF.

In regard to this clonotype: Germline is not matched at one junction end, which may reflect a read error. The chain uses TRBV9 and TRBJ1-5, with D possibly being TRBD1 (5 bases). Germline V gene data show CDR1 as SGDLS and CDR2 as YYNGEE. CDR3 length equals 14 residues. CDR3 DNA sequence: TGTGCCAGCAGCGTCGGCGGGACTCGGGGTCTCCACGATTTT. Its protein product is CASSVGGTRGLHDF.

Here the CDR3 DNA reads TGTGCCAGCAGCTTGGTCGGGGGTCGAGGGGAGACCCAGTACTTC. It specifies CASSLVGGRGETQYF. The rearrangement links TRBV5-8 to TRBJ2-5; the D gene is possibly TRBD2 (6 bases). V was pared by 0 bases and J by 5 bases, with 14 bases between. This CDR3 comprises 15 residues. The germline CDR1 and CDR2 sequences are SGHTS and YDEGEE.

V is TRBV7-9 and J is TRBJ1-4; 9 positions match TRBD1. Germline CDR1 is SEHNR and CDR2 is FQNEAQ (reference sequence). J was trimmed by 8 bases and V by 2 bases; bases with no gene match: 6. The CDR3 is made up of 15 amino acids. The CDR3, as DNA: TGTGCCAGCAGCTTAACGGGACAGGGAGGGGAAAAACTGTTTTTT. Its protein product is CASSLTGQGGEKLFF.

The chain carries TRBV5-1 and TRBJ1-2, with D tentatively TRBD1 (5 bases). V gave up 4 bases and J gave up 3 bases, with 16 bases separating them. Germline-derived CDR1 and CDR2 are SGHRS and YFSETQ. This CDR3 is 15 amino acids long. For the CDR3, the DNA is TGCGCCAGCAGCGCCGGGGGTGGCTACGACTATGGCTACACCTTC. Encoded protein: CASSAGGGYDYGYTF. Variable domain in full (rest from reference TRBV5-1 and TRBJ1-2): KAGVTQTPRYLIKTRGQQVTLSCSPISGHRSVSWYQQTPGQGLQFLFEYFSETQRNKGNFPGRFSGRQFSNSRSEMNVSTLELGDSALYLCASSAGGGYDYGYTFGSGTRLTVV.